The clone carrying this T cell receptor (beta chain) was recorded a few times. Antigen unknown. V gave up 2 bases and J gave up 6 bases, with 14 bases separating them. Germline assignment: CDR1 MGHDK and CDR2 SYGVNS. This CDR3 is built from 15 residues. The data stem from a study of CD8+CD57+ T cells in acquired aplastic anemia. Study-wide findings and caveats: Between the patient and control groups, CD8+ Simpson's diversity did not differ significantly.

Genomic DNA, serving as template, underwent TCR beta VDJ and CDR3 profiling. TCRdb processed the reads anew with MiXCR; each CDR3 protein has one entry. Of about 250,000 distinct CDR3 sequences in the sample, 47% were seen once. Before being chosen for sequencing, patients had shown CD8+CD57+ cell expansion by flow cytometry. The chain joins TRBV25-1 to TRBJ2-1; no definite D call. This clonotype originated in a human donor with aplastic anemia. Sequenced sample: sorted CD4+, CD8+, or CD8+CD57+ T cells (not recorded which) from PBMCs. CDR3 sequence reads: CASSEVGFLGNEQFF. DNA for the CDR3: TGTGCCAGCAGTGAAGTAGGGTTTTTGGGCAATGAGCAGTTCTTC.